This T cell receptor (beta chain) was documented in a study of tumor-infiltrating lymphocytes in localized non-small cell lung cancer. Study at large: Some samples were collected after neoadjuvant chemotherapy; smokers, never-smokers and several histologies were included.

As regards this clone: Its antigen is unknown.

General study points: IM1 and IM2 tumors showed no difference in T-cell fraction.

Only in-frame clones appear in the TCRdb table, and some are missing; sequencing was by immunoSEQ multiplex PCR. The repertoire holds approximately 21,000 clones, approximately 80% seen once, with about 3.6% in the top ten. Trimming took off 2 bases at V and 4 bases at J, with 14 bases between the two ends. The germline V gene has CDR1 SEHNR and CDR2 FQNEAQ (reference sequence). The CDR3 is 15 residues long. Sequencing was performed on lung tumor tissue. This chain links TRBV7-9 with TRBJ1-2, with D tentatively TRBD1 (5 bases). The TCR was taken from a human donor with non-small cell lung cancer. The CDR3 here is CASSLMTRDVYGYTF. The CDR3 DNA follows: TGTGCCAGCAGCTTAATGACCAGGGATGTCTATGGCTACACCTTC.